This T cell receptor beta chain appears in the sequencing data of a study of cytomegalovirus exposure and HLA in healthy donors (TCRdb year 2017). Describing the broader study: An earlier analysis of more than 550 of the donors reported 276 Gb of sequence data and 90 million to 120 million unique TCR beta sequences obtained from about 170 million T cells. An early release that covered fewer than 800 HLA-typed donors contained around 300 gigabases of sequencing data and approximately 85 million unique TCR sequences. Of the 300 to 500 genotyped donors, 81% were placed in the genetic ancestry cluster associated with self-reported Caucasian donors. The study aimed to test whether cataloging public T cell receptors could reveal signatures of past pathogen exposure. The study used immunosequencing to profile the T cell repertoires of approximately 630 subjects and linked those repertoires to cytomegalovirus serostatus. Along with the roughly 700-subject first cohort, a separate validation cohort of approximately 110 different subjects was used. To predict cytomegalovirus infection status, the study combined high-throughput TCR immunosequencing, statistical association of individual TCRs with disease status, and machine learning. A later analysis re-analyzed previously published TCR beta repertoires from about 600 donors and added high-resolution HLA genotyping to study TCR occurrence patterns. Rather than using new phenotypic data, the later analysis identified candidate immune exposures from TCR beta sequences and from how often those sequences occurred across donors. An earlier analysis of 587 of the donors applied high-throughput TCR beta sequencing to assess whether each TCR beta V gene segment acted as functional or pseudogenic. Donor age, sex, ethnicity and CMV serostatus were compiled together with the repertoire data. In a later genetic analysis, genome-wide SNP genotypes for about 55% of the roughly 670 donors were used, and that subset was treated as a discovery cohort. Every discovery cohort repertoire had been produced on one sequencing platform. HLA typing covered class I and class II loci at four-digit resolution. Typing coverage varied by locus: roughly 629-630 donors for A, B, C, DRB1 and DQB1; more than 500 for DQA1; approximately 570 for DPA1; some 470 for DPB1. Several DR-DQ haplotypes were treated as single units for association and clustering because of strong linkage in the cohort. Among around 400 genotyped donors of the cohort, an average of approximately 200,000 unique TCR beta nucleotide sequences was sequenced per donor, of which about 19% were non-productive.

Points the paper makes about the study in general: A later analysis found that TCR association rates varied across HLA loci, with DRB1 alleles showing the most associated TCRs and HLA-C alleles the fewest. Compared with equally common non-associated chains, HLA-associated TCR beta chains in a later analysis were more clonally expanded and had lower generation probabilities. An association between a missense DCLRE1C variant and V-gene and J-gene trimming of TCR beta chains was found in a later genetic analysis and replicated in an independent cohort. Specific HLA alleles were associated with 15,000 to 20,000 TCR beta sequences at a false discovery rate of 0.05 in a later analysis. Only TCR beta chains were sequenced in this cohort, and the absence of alpha or paired-chain data limited detectable features. Most CMV-associated TCR beta chains appeared to be HLA-restricted in a later analysis, and the HLA associations seemed to be driven largely by CMV exposure. The authors suggested that the approach could potentially be extended to other disease states and immunological phenotypes. Correlated functional status among segregating V segments might be attributable to linkage disequilibrium, but an unknown experimental factor could not be ruled out. Assigning TCR associations to individual alleles was difficult when HLA alleles, especially DR and DQ, strongly co-occurred. Because HLA typing was missing for some donors at each locus, association tests included only the typed subset. Most TCR sequences were observed very rarely across donors, whereas some public TCRs were present in many individuals. Because counts were too low, seventeen rarely observed V segments, including chromosome 9 orphons, were left out of the earlier analysis of roughly 600 of the donors. Immune exposure information for the cohort was limited to CMV serostatus. A few of the identified cytomegalovirus-associated TCR beta chains were confirmed in vitro to be specific for cytomegalovirus antigens. According to a later genetic analysis, donors in an Asian-associated ancestry cluster had fewer N-insertions in productive TCRs than the approximately 610-donor mean. Because the 87-base-pair reads could not distinguish some IMGT-functional V segments, including TRBV6-2 and TRBV6-3, those segments were excluded. A further reported finding was that TCR beta sequences accurately predicted the HLA-A and HLA-B alleles for most subjects in the first cohort. The study listed 150 to 200 TCR beta chains as associated with cytomegalovirus. According to a later analysis, parvovirus B19, influenza, CMV and Epstein-Barr virus appeared linked to several top co-occurrence clusters. Broadly in line with IMGT annotations, most TCR beta V segments showed up in productive rearrangements about 87% or about 30% of the time in an earlier analysis of approximately 640 of the donors. A group of highly shared sequence variants was considered likely to be a technical artifact of the sequencing pipeline. Presence/absence analyses assumed roughly uniform sequencing depth across donors, an assumption that may not hold. Cytomegalovirus status was reported to be diagnosed by the classifier with high specificity and sensitivity in both the original and validation cohorts.

The receptor library was made with the immunoSEQ multiplex PCR assay. For the multiplex PCR, a mixture combining 60 forward primers for TCR Vbeta segments and 13 reverse primers for TCR Jbeta segments was used. Amplification of the CDR3 region of rearranged TCR beta genes was performed with a multiplex PCR assay on genomic DNA. On the Illumina HiSeq System, the amplified TCR beta libraries were sequenced as 87-base-pair reads. The source study handled its data this way. A later analysis counted tens of millions of unique TCR beta chains across the 666 repertoires, and approximately 11 million of these chains were shared by at least two donors. Raw reads were error-corrected and collapsed into unique sequences with a nearest-neighbor algorithm that merged closely related sequences to remove PCR and sequencing errors. CDR3 sequences were aligned to IMGT reference sequences to assign V, D and J gene segments. Each retained sequence needed at least a six-nucleotide match to both a V gene segment and a J gene segment. A rearrangement was called productive if the CDR3 had no stop codons and remained in frame with V and J, and every other rearrangement was called non-productive. Following IMGT convention, CDR3 was defined as the stretch from the second conserved V-encoded cysteine to the conserved J-encoded phenylalanine. The earlier analysis of 500 to 600 of the donors excluded sequences that lacked an unambiguous match to a single V gene segment. An earlier analysis of 587 of the donors called V segments functional above 56.7% productive rearrangements and segregating when the between-donor standard deviation exceeded 5%. A statistical classification framework was developed to diagnose cytomegalovirus status using the catalog of TCR beta chain sequences. In a later analysis, V and J genes were assigned by comparing TCR nucleotide sequences against IMGT/GENE-DB human TR gene sequences. The TCRdist pipeline was used in a later analysis to assign CDR3 sequences and most-parsimonious VDJ recombination scenarios. In a later analysis, every TCR beta chain was defined by the combination of its CDR3 amino acid sequence and its V-gene family, and reads without a unique V-gene family were dropped. In a later analysis, 450 to 600 highly shared, low-generation-probability nucleotide sequences were removed to address suspected cross-contamination and a sequencing artifact. In a later analysis, a clonal expansion index for each public chain was calculated from normalized within-repertoire ranks of inferred template counts. In a later analysis, generation probabilities were computed with a VDJ recombination model fitted to out-of-frame rearrangements, and the resulting probabilities were checked against IGoR. Hypergeometric tests were used in a later analysis to score TCR-TCR, TCR-HLA and TCR-CMV co-occurrence, with a repertoire-size bias correction applied to the TCR pairs. A later analysis estimated false discovery rates by permuting HLA or CMV assignments 20 times. In a later analysis, co-occurring TCRs were grouped using DBSCAN, with TCRdist sequence similarity added in when clustering inside HLA-allele-positive subsets. For co-occurrence clustering, repertoires with fewer than 30,000 or more than 120,000 public chains were excluded, along with a handful of repertoires with anomalous nucleotide sharing. The table comes from immuneACCESS by way of TCRdb, which keeps in-frame sequences with V and J called. Part of the clones is missing from these tables; in studies checked, under half for an unresolved V gene and the rest for unknown reasons. The V and J calls and clone size come from that table; D and trimming were worked out from the DNA. The sample yields roughly 240,000 clones; 82% were counted once. In total, the top ten clones hold 5.4% of the sample.

Cut back by 1 base and 0 bases, the V and J ends lie 10 bases apart. Including the terminal cysteine and phenylalanine, the CDR3 comprises 15 residues. CDR3 DNA is the only sequence kept; it has 45 bases, read in frame from the first base. The germline V gene (reference sequence) gives CDR1 as GTSNPN and CDR2 as SVGIG. The cohort was made up of roughly 670 healthy bone marrow donors. All cohort members were sampled while nominally healthy, although unrecorded immune exposures were likely present. The donor tested CMV seropositive, placing the donor among the 290 or so seropositive members of the cohort. Each donor provided a peripheral blood sample, and peripheral blood mononuclear cells were used for TCR beta sequencing. Genomic DNA was extracted from the blood cell samples with the Qiagen DNeasy Blood Extraction Kit. Regarding this clone: Its specific antigen is unknown. The input lacks base qualities; no much larger clone sits a single base away.

This receptor chain uses TRBV30 and TRBJ2-1; tentative D gene TRBD2, with 7 bases matching. The clonotype was recovered from a woman aged 35 to 49 in good health and CMV-seropositive. Material: PBMCs. The CDR3: CAWSEGGSSYNEQFF. The sequenced DNA: TGTGCCTGGAGTGAGGGGGGGAGCTCCTACAATGAGCAGTTCTTC.